What follows describes a single T cell receptor (beta chain). The target of this receptor is not known. No base quality information exists; no much larger clone differs at one position. The data belong to a study of shared clonotypes between healthy human individuals (TCRdb year 2020). In terms of the full investigation: A few men and a couple of women, aged 18 to 49 years, made up the cohort. To increase sequencing depth and limit assay-specific biases, different laboratories used diverse techniques to prepare libraries and sequence TCR repertoires. The study deeply sequenced blood TCR repertoires of about 5 healthy adults to estimate repertoire size and the extent of clonotype sharing between individuals. For each donor, three plates each were used for CD4 naive and CD4 memory, two plates were used for CD8 naive, and one plate was used for CD8 memory. Each donor's leukapheresis produced roughly between roughly 0.94 and 9.5 billion PBMCs. General findings and caveats noted by the study authors: Clonotypes shared by all four sorted-subset donors showed higher generation probabilities than non-shared clonotypes. The small number of donors limited the genetic and exposure-history diversity represented. Around 5% of naive CD4, 3.5% of naive CD8, about 2.1% of memory CD4, and about 0.4% of memory CD8 clonotypes were shared across a handful of donors. Pairwise subsampling indicated that sequencing depth was expected to affect the degree of clonotype sharing among donors. Sampling was limited to blood, and TCR repertoires in tissue likely differ from TCR repertoires in blood. Estimated clonotype richness was generally larger for naive than for memory subsets. Rarefaction of sorted-subset datasets indicated incomplete sequencing despite the large sequencing depth.

Donors were healthy HIV-negative adults with no recently reported acute infections or vaccinations. Only Caucasian adults living in Nashville, Tennessee, USA were represented among the donors. CD4+ T cells were enriched by magnetic negative selection, after which naive cells were positively selected on CD45RA and the negative fraction was taken as the memory subset. Blood was obtained by leukapheresis, after which PBMCs were separated by Ficoll-Histopaque density gradient centrifugation and cryopreserved in liquid nitrogen vapor phase. Analytical flow cytometry was used to check the purity and quantity of every magnetically sorted T cell population. Genomic DNA was isolated from every sorted fraction and measured by UV absorbance on a Nanodrop 2000c. Using the deep immunoSEQ assay, multiplex PCR amplified TCR CDR3 regions from genomic DNA. Extracted genomic DNA from each cell subset was spread evenly across all wells of several immunoSEQ 96-well plates, with each plate serving as a replicate. For sorted subsets, each replicate PCR was loaded with around 220 ng genomic DNA, equivalent to 30,000 or so T cell genomes. The purified libraries were quantified using a Qubit 3.0 fluorometer, sized with a Bioanalyzer 2100, and then quantified again using the KAPA Library Quantification kit. A separate single-read 150-cycle Illumina NextSeq 550 flow cell was used to sequence each immunoSEQ 96-well plate. The published analysis was carried out like this. The immunoSEQ output contained only junctional sequences without quality scores, so filtering could not match that applied to full-length reads. To assign V/J genes and CDR3, sequences were annotated against IMGT germline references using PyIR, a Python wrapper for IgBLAST v1.9. Reads with weak V/J assignments (E-value above 1e-6), missing CDR3, stop codons, out-of-frame junctions, or ambiguous translated residues were removed. A V3J clonotype was defined by an identical inferred V gene, J gene, and CDR3 amino acid sequence. Percentage overlap between repertoires was calculated by dividing the number of shared unique clonotypes by the size of the smaller repertoire. RTK rarefaction, the Chao1 estimator, and Recon v2.1 estimates of unobserved clonotypes were used to assess repertoire richness. For all TCRbeta clonotypes obtained by the gDNA method from a few donors, generation probabilities were computed with OLGA. TCRdb took this table from immuneACCESS and kept in-frame rearrangements with V and J called. Such tables lack part of the clones; where checked against another copy, unresolved V genes explain under half of the gap, and the rest is unexplained. V and J calls and clone size are those listed in that table; D and trimming were worked out from the DNA. Here the sample has 850,000 to 1,100,000 clones; around 77% occur a single time. The biggest ten clones account for roughly 0.82% of the sample.

CDR1 and CDR2, looked up from the germline V gene (reference sequence), are SGHNT and YYREEE. Measured from the cysteine to the phenylalanine, the CDR3 is 14 residues long. Of all the DNA, just the CDR3 is kept, 42 bases in frame from base 1. V is clipped by 0 bases and J by 2 bases, and the sequence between their germline boundaries is 6 bases long. What was sequenced was memory CD4+ T cells from PBMCs. The cell subset or site label corresponds to: CD45RA-negative fraction. This clonotype was obtained from a man aged 18 to 35 in good health. Some clones in this sample may be carry-over from other donors' samples. Recombination connected TRBV5-4 to TRBJ1-5; the D segment cannot be called with confidence. The DNA is TGTGCCAGCAGCTTGGGGGTACGCAATCAGCCCCAGCATTTT. Translated, it gives CASSLGVRNQPQHF.